Listed here are 6 T cell receptor beta chains from one sample, sequenced in a study of blood T cells in healthy people across ages (dated by TCRdb to 2013 to 2016). Library preparation was by 5' RACE. Reads for this sample came from an Illumina HiSeq 2500. A second roughly 6 to 12 cycle PCR used a sample-barcoded 5' primer and a J-beta primer mix. TCRdb cleaned the public reads at Q25 with fastp, built clones with MiXCR and kept in-frame beta chains. Each entry merges the rows of one CDR3 protein and shows their most common DNA and genes. The sample table lists under 2 million distinct CDR3 sequences, roughly a third of them with a count of one. The ten largest make up 11% of the sample. The sample was blood. Source of these receptors: a woman aged 25 to 39 in good health.

The rearrangement joins TRBV6-5 to TRBJ2-5; TRBD1 matches 7 bases. V gave up 0 bases and J gave up 7 bases; unmatched junction bases: 5. The CDR3 covers 14 residues. CDR1 MNHEY and CDR2 SVGAGI come from the germline V gene. CDR3 protein: CASSYSRQGWTQYF. CDR3 coding DNA: TGTGCCAGCAGTTACTCCCGACAGGGTTGGACCCAGTACTTC.

This clonotype was seen just once. This chain uses TRBV28 with TRBJ2-1; D remains unclear. The germline CDR1 and CDR2 sequences are MDHEN and SYDVKM. CDR3 length equals 14 residues. V was pared by 2 bases and J by 1 base, with 6 bases between. Written as DNA, the CDR3 is TGTGCCAGCAGTTTAGCAAAGTCCTACAATGAGCAGTTCTTC. It translates to CASSLAKSYNEQFF.

Remarks on this clonotype: One junction end disagrees with the germline gene, perhaps due to a read error. The chain is built from TRBV28 and TRBJ2-4, with D perhaps matching TRBD1 or TRBD2 (5 bases each). Germline CDR1 is MDHEN and CDR2 is SYDVKM. The CDR3 sequence is 11 residues long. CDR3 nucleotides: TGTACCAGCAGTTTGGGGGTTGAACAGTACTTC. As protein: CTSSLGVEQYF.

Many counts were recorded for this clonotype. This chain joins TRBV21-1 and TRBJ2-7. TRBV21-1 is termed a pseudogene. The CDR3 length is 16 residues. The CDR3 region is CASSKREEGRSYEQYF. CDR3 nucleotide sequence: TGTGCCAGCAGCAAACGAGAGGAAGGACGCTCCTACGAGCAGTACTTC.

This clonotype was counted at least ten times. This chain connects TRBV5-1 to TRBJ2-1; TRBD2 agrees at 9 bases. The ends lost 4 bases at V and 5 bases at J; junction bases unmatched: 4. CDR1 is SGHRS and CDR2 is YFSETQ in the germline V gene. The CDR3 covers 14 residues. The CDR3 here is CASSISGGNNEQFF. In DNA, the CDR3 is TGCGCCAGCAGCATTAGCGGGGGTAACAATGAGCAGTTCTTC.

With regard to this clonotype: At one boundary the junction diverges from the germline segment, which might be a read error. The chain joins TRBV4-1 to TRBJ2-2; TRBD1 might be the D (6 bases). The germline V gene encodes CDR1 MGHRA and CDR2 YSYEKL. This CDR3 comprises 18 residues. For the CDR3, the DNA is TGCGCCTGCAGCCAAGACTCAGCCGGGACACTTAACACCGGGGAGCTGTTTTTT. Amino acid sequence: CACSQDSAGTLNTGELFF.